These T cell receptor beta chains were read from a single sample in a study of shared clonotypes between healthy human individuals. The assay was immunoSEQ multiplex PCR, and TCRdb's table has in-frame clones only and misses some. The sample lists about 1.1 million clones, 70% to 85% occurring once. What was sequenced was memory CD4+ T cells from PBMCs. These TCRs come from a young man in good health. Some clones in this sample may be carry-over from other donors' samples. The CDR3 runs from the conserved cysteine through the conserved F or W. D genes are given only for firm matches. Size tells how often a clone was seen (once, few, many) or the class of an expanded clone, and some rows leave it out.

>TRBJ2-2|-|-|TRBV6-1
TGTGCCAGCAGTGAATACGGGAACACCGGGGAGCTGTTTTTT
CASSEYGNTGELFF
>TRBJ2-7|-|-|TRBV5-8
TGTGCCAGCAGCTCGTCCCCCACAGTGGGCTCCTACGAGCAGTACTTC
CASSSSPTVGSYEQYF
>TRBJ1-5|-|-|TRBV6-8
TGTGCCAGCAGTTACTCGAAGGGCCGAGGGATAAATCAGCCCCAGCATTTT
CASSYSKGRGINQPQHF
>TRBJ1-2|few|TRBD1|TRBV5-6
TGTGCCAGCAGCCAGGACAGGGGGTCCCTCTATGGCTACACCTTC
CASSQDRGSLYGYTF
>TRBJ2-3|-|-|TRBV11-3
TGTGCCAGCAGCCGATATACGAGAACCACAGATACGCAGTATTTT
CASSRYTRTTDTQYF
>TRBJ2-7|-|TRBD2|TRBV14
TGTGCCAGCAGCCGATTGGGGGGGAAGAGCTACGAGCAGTACTTC
CASSRLGGKSYEQYF
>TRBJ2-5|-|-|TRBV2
TGTGCCAGCAGTGAATTGGGCGGGAACCAAGAGACCCAGTACTTC
CASSELGGNQETQYF
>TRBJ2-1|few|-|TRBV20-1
TGCAGTGCTAGAGGCCGACAAGAGCAGTTCTTC
CSARGRQEQFF
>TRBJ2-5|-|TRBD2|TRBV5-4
TGTGCCAGCAGCTTCGTACGGGGGGGAGCCCAAGAGACCCAGTACTTC
CASSFVRGGAQETQYF
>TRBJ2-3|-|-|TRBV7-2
TGTGCCAGCAGCTGGGACGATTCAGATACGCAGTATTTT
CASSWDDSDTQYF
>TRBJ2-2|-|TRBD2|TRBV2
TGTGCCAGCAGTGAGTGGAGGGAGGGGACCGGGGAGCTGTTTTTT
CASSEWREGTGELFF
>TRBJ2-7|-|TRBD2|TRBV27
TGTGCCAGCAGTCCCAATAGCGGGAGGGCCTCCTACGAGCAGTACTTC
CASSPNSGRASYEQYF
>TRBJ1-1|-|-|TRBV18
TGTGCCAGCTCACCATCCAGGGACACTGAAGCTTTCTTT
CASSPSRDTEAFF
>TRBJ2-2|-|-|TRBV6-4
TGTGCCAGCAGAACGGAGGGGACATCGACCGGGGAGCTGTTTTTT
CASRTEGTSTGELFF
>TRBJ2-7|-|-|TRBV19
TGTGCCAGTAGTCCCCGGGGCTCCTACGAGCAGTACTTC
CASSPRGSYEQYF
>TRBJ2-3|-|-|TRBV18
TGTGCCAGCTCACCCCTCGATGGGCGCGTGAATACGCAGTATTTT
CASSPLDGRVNTQYF
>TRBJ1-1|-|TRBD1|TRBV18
TGTGCCAGCTCCCCGGGACAGGGACTTTCGAACACTGAAGCTTTCTTT
CASSPGQGLSNTEAFF
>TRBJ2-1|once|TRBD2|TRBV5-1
TGCGCCAGCAGCGTAACTAGCGGGAGGACTCACAATGAGCAGTTCTTC
CASSVTSGRTHNEQFF
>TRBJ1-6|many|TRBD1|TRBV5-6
TGTGCCAGCAGCTCGGGACAGAATAATTCACCCCTCCACTTT
CASSSGQNNSPLHF
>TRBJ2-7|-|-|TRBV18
TGTGCCAGCTCACCACAGGGGGAGGACGGGCAGTACTTC
CASSPQGEDGQYF
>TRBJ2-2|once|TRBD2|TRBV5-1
TGCGCCAGCAGCTTGGTAGCGGGAGGCACCGGGGAGCTGTTTTTT
CASSLVAGGTGELFF
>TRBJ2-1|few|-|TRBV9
TGTGCCAGCAGCGTCTCCTACAATGAGCAGTTCTTC
CASSVSYNEQFF
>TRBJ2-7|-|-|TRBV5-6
TGTGCCAGCAGCTTTCGTGGCGGGCTGGAGGACTACGAGCAGTACTTC
CASSFRGGLEDYEQYF
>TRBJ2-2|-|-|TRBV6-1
TGTGCCAGCAGTGGGCGGACAATGAACACCGGGGAGCTGTTTTTT
CASSGRTMNTGELFF
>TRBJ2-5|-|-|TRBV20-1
TGCAGTGCTAGAGTGGGGACCCAGTACTTC
CSARVGTQYF
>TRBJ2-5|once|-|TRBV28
TGTGCCAGCAGTTTATCAGGCTTAGGGGGAAGGGAGACCCAGTACTTC
CASSLSGLGGRETQYF
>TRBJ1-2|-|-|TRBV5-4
TGTGCCAGCAGCTTGGCCGGGGGGCGGAGCAGGGTGACCTATGGCTACACCTTC
CASSLAGGRSRVTYGYTF
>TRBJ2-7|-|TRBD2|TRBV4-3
TGCGCCAGCAGCCAAGGCGGGAGGGACTCCTACGAGCAGTACTTC
CASSQGGRDSYEQYF
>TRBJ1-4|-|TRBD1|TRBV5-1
TGCGCCAGCAGCTCGGGACAGGATAATGAAAAACTGTTTTTT
CASSSGQDNEKLFF
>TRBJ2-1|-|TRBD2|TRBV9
TGTGCCAGCAGCGTGACTAGCGGCCCGACCGACACAAATGAGCAGTTCTTC
CASSVTSGPTDTNEQFF
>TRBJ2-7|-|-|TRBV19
TGTGCCAGTAGTATAGCTGGGGGGAGTTCGTACGAGCAGTACTTC
CASSIAGGSSYEQYF
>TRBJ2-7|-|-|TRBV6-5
TGTGCCAGCAGTTACCGACCTAGCTCCTACGAGCAGTACTTC
CASSYRPSSYEQYF
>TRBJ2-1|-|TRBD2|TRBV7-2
TGTGCCAGCAGCCTAAGGCGGGCTAGCGGCTACAATGAGCAGTTCTTC
CASSLRRASGYNEQFF
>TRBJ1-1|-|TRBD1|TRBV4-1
TGCGCCAGCAGCCAAGAGGCAGGGGGCTTGGGTGAAGCTTTCTTT
CASSQEAGGLGEAFF
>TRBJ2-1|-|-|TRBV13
TGTGCCACCTTTCGCGCGGGCGGGCGCCGCTCCTACAATGAGCAGTTCTTC
CATFRAGGRRSYNEQFF
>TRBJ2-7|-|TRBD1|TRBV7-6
TGTGCCAGCAGCCCCGGGACAGGGTACTACGAGCAGTACTTC
CASSPGTGYYEQYF
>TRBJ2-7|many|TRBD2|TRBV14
TGTGCCAGCAGCCAACAGACTAGCGGGAGCTACGAGCAGTACTTC
CASSQQTSGSYEQYF
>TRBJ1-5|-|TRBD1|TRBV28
TGTGCCAGCAGTATTCAGGGGGGAGGCAATCAGCCCCAGCATTTT
CASSIQGGGNQPQHF
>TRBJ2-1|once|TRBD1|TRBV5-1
TGCGCCAGCAGCTGGGGACAGTACAATGAGCAGTTCTTC
CASSWGQYNEQFF
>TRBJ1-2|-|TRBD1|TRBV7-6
TGTGCCAGCAGCTTAGGGGACAGCTATGGCTACACCTTC
CASSLGDSYGYTF
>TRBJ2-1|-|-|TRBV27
TGTGCCAGCAGTCCCCTCAGACCCTACTATGAGCAGTTCTTC
CASSPLRPYYEQFF
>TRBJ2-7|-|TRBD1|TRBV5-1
TGCGCCAGCAGCCCCATAGGACAGGGAGCCTACGAGCAGTACTTC
CASSPIGQGAYEQYF
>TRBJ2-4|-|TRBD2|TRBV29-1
TGCAGCGTCGGTGCTGCGGGGGGTCAGTACTTC
CSVGAAGGQYF
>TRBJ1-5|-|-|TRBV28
TGTGCCAGCGTCAATCCGGGATGGGGCAATCAGCCCCAGCATTTT
CASVNPGWGNQPQHF